This TCR beta chain was captured by sequencing in a study of CD8 T cells in Susac syndrome. Study results and limitations: The relatively small number of individuals in the TCR sequencing and HLA analysis was acknowledged by the study.

In regard to this clonotype: As yet, its antigen is unknown.

Reverse transcription of 0.5 to 1 ug RNA was performed with random hexamers. It was immunoSEQ multiplex PCR that amplified TCR beta CDR3 across 54 Vbeta and 13 Jbeta. TCRdb recomputed calls from the immunoSEQ multiplex PCR reads with MiXCR, one row per CDR3 protein. The sample contains over 120,000 distinct CDR3 sequences, around 94% of which appear only once. Healthy donors, matched for age and sex, constituted the control group. The CD8+ and CD4+ T cells were isolated magnetically using a negative isolation approach, whereas the TEMRA cells were enriched by FACS. The germline V gene has CDR1 SGHRS and CDR2 YFSETQ. The CDR3 is made up of 16 amino acids. V dropped 4 bases and J dropped 6; count of bases not matched to a gene: 11.

Sequencing used CD4+ T cells from PBMCs. The chain has TRBV5-1 and TRBJ2-1; the match to TRBD2 covers 9 bases. This sequence originates from a human donor in good health. The CDR3 protein is CASSPTQAGGSNEQFF. The CDR3 bases are TGCGCCAGCAGCCCTACCCAAGCGGGAGGATCCAATGAGCAGTTCTTC.